This T cell receptor beta chain was sequenced for a study of OX40 agonist ivuxolimab in advanced cancers. Trimming removed 2 bases at V and 3 bases at J, with 8 bases between. Germline CDR1 is SGHVS and CDR2 is FQNEAQ. The CDR3 loop spans 14 amino acids. Clones were read by immunoSEQ multiplex PCR, and TCRdb kept only the in-frame ones, dropping some. The sample has several thousand clones, about 86% seen once. This TCR derives from an adult with an advanced solid tumor such as melanoma, head and neck, liver or kidney cancer. This chain uses TRBV7-8 with TRBJ1-5; D gene ambiguous. This specimen was CD4+ or CD8+ T cells sorted from blood, taken in a trial of the OX40 agonist ivuxolimab. Here the CDR3 reads CASSLWGYNQPQHF. In nucleotides, the CDR3 is TGTGCCAGCAGCTTATGGGGTTACAATCAGCCCCAGCATTTT.